This TCR beta chain comes out of a study of OX40 agonist ivuxolimab in advanced cancers. Clones were read by immunoSEQ multiplex PCR, and TCRdb kept only the in-frame ones, dropping some. The sample lists more than 50,000 clones, about 85% occurring once. Germline V gives CDR1 SSHAT, CDR2 FNYEAQ (reference sequence). This CDR3 is built from 14 residues. About this clone itself: The junction departs from germline at one end; a sequencing error may be responsible.

The chain recombines TRBV7-7 with TRBJ2-2; possible D gene TRBD2, 6 bases. Source: CD4+ or CD8+ T cells sorted from blood, taken in a trial of the OX40 agonist ivuxolimab. The source is an adult with an advanced solid tumor such as melanoma, head and neck, liver or kidney cancer. CDR3 amino acids: CASSPTSFTGELFF. CDR3 DNA: TGTGCTAGCAGCCCGACTAGTTTCACCGGGGAGCTGTTTTTT.